These 27 T cell receptor beta chains share one sample of origin, sequenced in a study of T cell responses to AZD1222 COVID-19 vaccine. Produced via immunoSEQ multiplex PCR; TCRdb's table is partial and in-frame only. Of some 150,000 clones listed, roughly 91% are singletons. The sequences come from peripheral blood, collected on day 0 of AZD1222 vaccination. The source of these receptors is an adult in good health.

In DNA form, the CDR3 reads TGTGCCAGCACGGTCTGGGACACCGGGGAGCTGTTTTTT. Protein product: CASTVWDTGELFF. J is TRBJ2-2 and V is TRBV28; D unresolved. CDR1 is MDHEN and CDR2 is SYDVKM in the germline V gene. CDR3 length: 13 residues. V lost 7 bases and J 3 bases, leaving 9 bases between the germline ends.

The V gene is TRBV7-6, the J gene TRBJ1-1; D is unresolved. The V end was cut by 5 bases, the J end by 3 bases, with 10 bases between. Germline loops: CDR1 SGHVS, CDR2 FNYEAQ. This CDR3 has 13 amino acids. The CDR3 loop reads CASSPVRYTEAFF. The DNA for the CDR3 is TGTGCCAGCAGCCCCGTGAGGTACACTGAAGCTTTCTTT.

V gene TRBV5-1 combines with J gene TRBJ2-4; 7 nucleotides align to TRBD1. Germline V gene sequence: CDR1 SGHRS, CDR2 YFSETQ. The CDR3 sequence is 17 residues long. The J segment lost 3 bases and the V segment lost 2 bases, leaving 11 bases of the junction unmatched. This CDR3 is CASSLPRQGMVKNIQYF. CDR3 DNA sequence: TGCGCCAGCAGCTTACCCAGACAGGGAATGGTCAAAAACATTCAGTACTTC.

This sequence joins TRBV6-5 and TRBJ2-1, with D unclear. Germline V gene data show CDR1 as MNHEY and CDR2 as SVGAGI. The V and J ends lost 3 bases and 9 bases respectively, with 9 bases between them. This CDR3 spans 12 amino acids. CDR3 DNA: TGTGCCAGCAGTTATAGTTTTGGTGAGCAGTTCTTC. Protein sequence: CASSYSFGEQFF.

The chain joins TRBV7-2 to TRBJ1-6, with D possibly TRBD1 on 6 matching bases. Per germline, CDR1 SGHTA and CDR2 FQGNSA. This CDR3 comprises 15 residues. With 3 bases removed from V and 5 bases from J, the gap between germline ends came to 11 bases. In DNA, the CDR3 is TGTGCCAGCAGCTTGAGACAGGAAGATAATTCACCCCTCCACTTT. As protein: CASSLRQEDNSPLHF.

V usage is TRBV3-1 (or the pseudogene TRBV3-2) and J usage is TRBJ1-1; 7 positions match TRBD1. V lost 1 base and J lost 5; bases outside the gene matches: 1. Germline loops: CDR1 LGHDT, CDR2 YNNKEL (reference sequence). The CDR3 consists of 13 residues. CDR3 sequence reads: CASSQVRGTEAFF. In DNA form, the CDR3 reads TGTGCCAGCAGCCAAGTCAGGGGGACTGAAGCTTTCTTT.

The chain is built from TRBV6-5 and TRBJ2-7, with a tentative D call TRBD2 (5 bases). The ends were cut back, 5 bases at V and 4 bases at J, with 12 bases in the middle. The CDR3 has 13 residues. The germline CDR1 and CDR2 sequences are MNHEY and SVGAGI. The chain's CDR3 is CASSTPRGYEQYF. CDR3 in DNA: TGTGCCAGCAGTACCCCCCGAGGGTACGAGCAGTACTTC.

The gene calls are TRBV4-1 and TRBJ2-7, with a weak D call TRBD1 (7 bases). Looked up from germline, CDR1 is MGHRA and CDR2 is YSYEKL. Trimming stripped 1 base from V and 5 bases from J, with 24 bases between. There are 18 residues in the CDR3. CDR3 sequence (DNA): TGCGCCAGCAGCCAAGGGGGACTCACAGGGGCCGCATTCGACGAGCAGTACTTC. Translating it yields CASSQGGLTGAAFDEQYF.

The rearrangement uses TRBV19 and TRBJ2-2; D call uncertain. V shed 7 bases and J shed 6 bases, with 18 bases lying between them. The germline CDR1 and CDR2 sequences are LNHDA and SQIVND (reference sequence). The CDR3 consists of 15 residues. This CDR3 is CASKGSSIIAGELFF. CDR3 coding DNA: TGTGCCAGTAAGGGCAGTTCGATCATCGCCGGGGAGCTGTTTTTT.

The J gene is TRBJ2-3, the V gene TRBV19; the match to TRBD2 covers 8 bases. The CDR3 has 13 amino acids. Trimming cost V 10 bases and J 1 base; bases outside gene matches: 4. Germline CDR1 is LNHDA and CDR2 is SQIVND (reference sequence). CDR3 loop: CATQAGGTDTQYF. Written as DNA, the CDR3 is TGTGCCACCCAAGCGGGGGGCACAGATACGCAGTATTTT.

V is TRBV10-2 and J is TRBJ2-7, with unresolved D. Trimming took off 4 bases at V and 1 base at J, with 8 bases between the two ends. This CDR3 spans 13 amino acids. Germline CDR1 is WSHSY and CDR2 is SAAADI. CDR3 protein: CASSGSTSYEQYF. For the CDR3, the DNA is TGCGCCAGCAGTGGTTCTACGTCCTACGAGCAGTACTTC.

This clone was detected a few times. This rearrangement joins TRBV4-3 to TRBJ2-3, with TRBD2 identical over 10 bases. V was clipped by 3 bases and J by 0 bases; unmatched bases: 3. Looked up from germline, CDR1 is LGHNA and CDR2 is YSLEER. This CDR3 spans 16 amino acids. The CDR3 DNA reads as TGCGCCAGCAGCCAGGGACTAGCGCATAGCACAGATACGCAGTATTTT. Its protein is CASSQGLAHSTDTQYF.

The chain carries TRBV30 and TRBJ1-1, with D perhaps TRBD1 (5 bases). The CDR3 is 16 amino acids. The V and J ends lost 5 bases and 0 bases respectively, with 19 bases between them. In germline, CDR1 is GTSNPN, CDR2 SVGIG (reference sequence). As DNA, the CDR3 is TGTGCCTGGGGGGGGGTTAGACAGCTTATGAACACTGAAGCTTTCTTT. It yields the protein CAWGGVRQLMNTEAFF.

This chain links TRBV7-2 with TRBJ2-1; D is undetermined. Trimming shortened V by 6 bases and J by 0 bases, and 12 bases separated the two germline ends. Germline V gene data show CDR1 as SGHTA and CDR2 as FQGNSA. The CDR3 covers 15 residues. As DNA, the CDR3 is TGTGCCAGCAGAATCAGGTCAAGCTCCTACAATGAGCAGTTCTTC. Translation gives CASRIRSSSYNEQFF.

The V gene is TRBV19, the J gene TRBJ1-5, with D unresolved. Deletions cut 3 bases from V and 2 bases from J, with 11 bases between. The germline V gene encodes CDR1 LNHDA and CDR2 SQIVND (reference sequence). CDR3 size: 15 residues. CDR3 loop: CASSIPGQGNQPQHF. In DNA form, the CDR3 reads TGTGCCAGTAGTATCCCCGGGCAAGGCAATCAGCCCCAGCATTTT.

The gene calls are TRBV7-3 and TRBJ2-2; tentatively, D is TRBD2 (5 bases). The CDR3 contains 15 residues. In germline, CDR1 is SGHTA, CDR2 FQGTGA. V gave up 5 bases and J gave up 6 bases, with 16 bases separating them. The CDR3 DNA sequence: TGTGCCAGCAGCGCAAACCCCGGGGTTTCCGGGGAGCTGTTTTTT. It translates to CASSANPGVSGELFF. Drawing the rest from reference TRBV7-3 and TRBJ2-2, the complete variable domain is GAGVSQTPSNKVTEKGKYVELRCDPISGHTALYWYRQSLGQGPEFLIYFQGTGAADDSGLPNDRFFAVRPEGSVSTLKIQRTERGDSAVYLCASSANPGVSGELFFGEGSRLTVL.

The chain has TRBV7-6 and TRBJ2-1, with TRBD1 identical over 9 bases. Germline assignment: CDR1 SGHVS and CDR2 FNYEAQ. CDR3 length: 15 amino acids. J was trimmed by 4 bases and V by 6 bases; bases with no gene match: 7. Written as DNA, the CDR3 is TGTGCCAGCAGTTCCAGACAGGGGGAATACAATGAGCAGTTCTTC. Protein sequence: CASSSRQGEYNEQFF.

This rearrangement joins TRBV3-1 (or the pseudogene TRBV3-2) to TRBJ1-5; tentatively, D is TRBD1 (5 bases). V dropped 4 bases and J dropped 0 bases, with 10 bases sitting between them. The CDR3 loop spans 15 amino acids. The germline CDR1 and CDR2 sequences are LGHDT and YNNKEL (reference sequence). The CDR3 loop reads CASSPGTYSNQPQHF. CDR3 DNA sequence: TGTGCCAGCAGCCCGGGGACTTATAGCAATCAGCCCCAGCATTTT.

This clone was counted many times. The rearrangement links TRBV19 to TRBJ1-6; 11 bases map to TRBD1. Germline V lookup: CDR1 LNHDA, CDR2 SQIVND (reference sequence). This CDR3 spans 17 amino acids. The V gene end was trimmed by 9 bases and the J gene end by 4 bases; junction bases not matched to a gene: 11. CDR3 nucleotide sequence: TGTGCCAGCACGGACAGGGGGCGCGGGAGTTATAATTCACCCCTCCACTTT. Encoded protein: CASTDRGRGSYNSPLHF.

The CDR3 DNA follows: TGTGCCAGCATGGGTGGGGGGTTGGCGTCACCCCTCCACTTT. This sequence encodes CASMGGGLASPLHF. V gene TRBV6-6 combines with J gene TRBJ1-6; D possibly corresponds to TRBD1 (5 bases). The CDR3 spans 14 residues. Between the trimmed V and J ends, which lost 7 bases and 10 bases, there was a span of 17 bases. CDR1 is MNHNY, CDR2 SVGAGI, per germline (reference sequence).

V and J are TRBV4-1 and TRBJ1-5; D is unclear. V gave up 0 bases and J gave up 5 bases, with 5 bases separating them. Germline V gene data show CDR1 as MGHRA and CDR2 as YSYEKL. The CDR3 spans 13 residues. CDR3 nucleotides: TGCGCCAGCAGCCAAGACCCATATCAGCCCCAGCATTTT. Amino acids: CASSQDPYQPQHF.

CDR3 sequence: CASRTEGGARTEAFF. The CDR3 coding sequence is TGTGCCAGCAGGACCGAGGGGGGGGCGAGGACTGAAGCTTTCTTT. V and J are TRBV2 and TRBJ1-1; D possibly corresponds to TRBD1 (6 bases). Germline CDR1 and CDR2: SNHLY and FYNNEI. Trimming shortened V by 6 bases and J by 5 bases, and 19 bases separated the two germline ends. The CDR3 loop spans 15 amino acids.

The genes are TRBV5-1 and TRBJ2-2; 7 bases are shared with TRBD1. CDR1 and CDR2 from the germline V gene are SGHRS and YFSETQ. Losses at the gene ends were 4 bases for V and 5 bases for J; bases not matched to a gene: 8. CDR3 length: 15 residues. CDR3 protein: CASSPRTGRTGELFF. For the CDR3, the DNA is TGCGCCAGCAGCCCCCGGACAGGAAGGACCGGGGAGCTGTTTTTT.

This clone was seen only once. This chain connects TRBV24-1 to TRBJ1-6, with 8 bases identical to TRBD1. V lost 4 bases and J lost 4; bases outside the gene matches: 8. Germline V gives CDR1 KGHDR, CDR2 SFDVKD. The CDR3 totals 17 residues. Here the CDR3 DNA reads TGTGCCACCAGTGACCCAGACAGGGGCCAGTATAATTCACCCCTCCACTTT. Protein sequence: CATSDPDRGQYNSPLHF.

This clone was recorded once. This chain joins TRBV19 and TRBJ2-2, with D perhaps matching TRBD1 or TRBD2 (6 bases each). The length of the CDR3 is 14 residues. V was clipped by 3 bases and J by 6 bases, with 11 bases between them. Germline CDR1 is LNHDA and CDR2 is SQIVND (reference sequence). CDR3 sequence reads: CASSIRGASGELFF. In DNA form, the CDR3 reads TGTGCCAGTAGTATTAGGGGGGCTTCCGGGGAGCTGTTTTTT.

In this sample, this clone turned up a few times. The J gene is TRBJ2-7, the V gene TRBV5-8, with 10 bases fitting TRBD1. The junction had 1 base not matched to a gene; V was cut back by 5 bases and J by 2 bases. This CDR3 contains 13 residues. CDR1 SGHTS and CDR2 YDEGEE come from the germline V gene. The CDR3 nucleotides are TGTGCCAGCAGAGGACAGGGGGCCTACGAGCAGTACTTC. It is translated as CASRGQGAYEQYF.

This sequence joins TRBV10-3 and TRBJ2-5, with 12 bases aligning to TRBD2. This CDR3 is 16 amino acids long. Germline-derived CDR1 and CDR2 are ENHRY and SYGVKD. The V segment lost 4 bases and the J segment 1 base; nucleotides outside the gene matches: 4. CDR3 coding DNA: TGTGCCATCAGTGGGGCGACTAGCGGGGGCCAAGAGACCCAGTACTTC. This codes for CAISGATSGGQETQYF.